Listed below are T cell receptor beta chains from one sample, sequenced in a study of T cell clonotyping in hematopoietic cell transplantation. Profiling relied on immunoSEQ multiplex PCR, and the TCRdb table lists in-frame clones only, not all of them. The sample holds about 9,200 clones, approximately 97% seen once. The sample in question was peripheral blood mononuclear cells, obtained 100 days after allogeneic stem cell transplant. These receptors were obtained from a male patient aged 60 to 75 who had an allogeneic stem cell transplant from a related donor, so the T cells may come from the graft donor. Some clones in this sample may be carry-over from other donors' samples. Each CDR3 is given with its conserved first and last residue.

TRBV4-2 CASSQEGGKAFF
TRBV14 CASSQKLVVFPAGEQYF
TRBV9 CASSVVATTDTQYF
TRBV7-3 CASSPGRGSETQYF
TRBV28 CASSRVRDFYNEQFF
TRBV27 CASTGAGGELFF
TRBV19 CASSMQEPNYGYTF
TRBV18 CASSPPTGGSVGEKLFF
TRBV5-5 CASSDLGGSNSPLHF
TRBV7-2 CATDRVVGNTIYF
TRBV19 CASSPPGPAETQYF
TRBV5-8 CASSWGQGTNEKLFF
TRBV15 CAIDTGGYGYTF
TRBV19 CASSIVGAPNGNTIYF
TRBV11-3 CASSFAGLANYGYTF
TRBV7-8 CASSPWDSRGGYTF
TRBV20-1 CSGDYEYEQYF
TRBV18 CASSSEVRSYQETQYF
TRBV19 CASLRGKYSNQPQHF
TRBV9 CASSVDRVSTEAFF
TRBV28 CASSRTALNTGELFF
TRBV5-4 CASSGGQGFYGYTF
TRBV5-6 CASSSPGGVNGYTF
TRBV5-1 CASSRLSQAGTDTQYF
TRBV6-1 CASSSRDPVHYEQYF
TRBV5-8 CASSSGQGSSYNEQFF
TRBV30 CAWKRRDGPMGYTF
TRBV6-1 CASSEPPATGLYVDEQYF
TRBV7-2 CAVQTFSTDTQYF
TRBV28 CASSSNRGNYEQYF
TRBV20-1 CSALIGVTQYF
TRBV11-3 CASSLVTGVEQYF
TRBV2 CARGRGGDGELFF
TRBV7-6 CASSSSQSTEAFF
TRBV28 CASSFRGHGQPQHF
TRBV9 CASSVEPYGARYEQYF
TRBV4-2 CASSQEGDGGGSGQETQYF
TRBV30 CAWSVRTEGYGYTF
TRBV29-1 CSVAGGGSTQETQYF